The clone carrying this T cell receptor beta chain has more than one count but fewer than ten. Its antigen is still unknown. This sample was taken from a study of glioma-infiltrating T cells. CDR3 length: 15 residues. Germline values: CDR1 SGHTA, CDR2 FQGTGA. V dropped 5 bases and J dropped 2; count of bases not matched to a gene: 4. Using RNA template, CDR3s of TCR alpha and beta were amplified with iRepertoire arm-PCR. Tissue mRNA or PBMC total RNA, about 85-400 ng, went into one-step reverse transcription and amplification. TCRdb processed the multiplex PCR reads anew with MiXCR; each CDR3 protein has one entry. The table records roughly 100,000 distinct CDR3 sequences, under 30% of them present only once. Study-wide findings and caveats: CDR3 overlap between tissue and blood was very small. Gliomas, especially low-grade, showed above-expected tissue-blood divergence; non-neoplastic patients showed below.

The source material was glioma tissue, nonneoplastic brain tissue, or PBMCs (not recorded which). The chain has TRBV7-3 and TRBJ2-7, with 12 bases lining up with TRBD2. This receptor was identified in a human donor with low-grade glioma or glioblastoma, undergoing nonglioma brain surgery, or in good health (not recorded which). In DNA form, the CDR3 reads TGTGCCAGCAGCGGATCTAGCGGGGGGGCCTACGAGCAGTACTTC. Its protein product is CASSGSSGGAYEQYF.